Shown below are 10 T cell receptor beta chains from a single sample sequenced in a study of T cell repertoires and Cas9 in healthy adults. Libraries were prepared by immunoSEQ multiplex PCR; TCRdb keeps only in-frame clonotypes and omits some of them. The sample lists approximately 16,000 clones, roughly nine tenths occurring once. The sequencing input was Tregs (CD4+, CD25+, CD127-, CD137-, CD154-) from PBMCs; culture status not recorded. These receptors were collected from a human donor in good health.

V gene TRBV27 combines with J gene TRBJ2-1; TRBD2 matches 13 bases. The CDR3 has 17 residues. Per germline, CDR1 MNHEY and CDR2 SMNVEV (reference sequence). V was pared by 5 bases and J by 5 bases, with 9 bases of the junction left unmatched. CDR3 protein: CASSRLAGGPENNEQFF. The CDR3 DNA follows: TGTGCCAGCAGTAGACTAGCGGGGGGACCAGAAAACAATGAGCAGTTCTTC.

The chain couples TRBV7-7 to TRBJ1-2; no firm D call. V was pared by 5 bases and J by 4 bases, with 23 bases between. The CDR3 is 17 amino acids. The germline CDR1 and CDR2 sequences are SSHAT and FNYEAQ (reference sequence). The DNA for the CDR3 is TGTGCCAGCAGCAAAACAACTAAGTGCCGAAAGATCTATGGCTACACCTTC. It yields the protein CASSKTTKCRKIYGYTF.

This sequence joins TRBV19 and TRBJ2-3, with 10 bases that match TRBD1. The V gene end was trimmed by 4 bases and the J gene end by 4 bases; junction bases not matched to a gene: 8. CDR1 and CDR2 (germline): LNHDA, SQIVND (reference sequence). The CDR3 runs to 16 residues. CDR3 nucleotide sequence: TGTGCCAGTAGTAACCCCCGGGACAGGGGCTCAGATACGCAGTATTTT. Amino acids: CASSNPRDRGSDTQYF.

V usage is TRBV27 and J usage is TRBJ1-1; tentative D call: TRBD1 (5 bases). V was trimmed by 7 bases and J by 1 base, leaving 13 bases between them. This CDR3 comprises 14 residues. CDR1 MNHEY and CDR2 SMNVEV come from the germline V gene (reference sequence). CDR3: CASTPGTANTEAFF. For the CDR3, the DNA is TGTGCCAGCACCCCCGGGACGGCGAACACTGAAGCTTTCTTT.

The sample holds a few counts of this clone. V and J are TRBV6-5 and TRBJ1-4; D unresolved. CDR1 and CDR2 (germline): MNHEY, SVGAGI. The CDR3 contains 15 residues. Deletions cut 2 bases from V and 2 bases from J, with 9 bases between. The CDR3 region is CASSYAAGTNEKLFF. CDR3 nucleotides: TGTGCCAGCAGTTACGCCGCGGGGACTAATGAAAAACTGTTTTTT.

The chain joins TRBV30 to TRBJ1-4, with D possibly being TRBD1 (6 bases). CDR3 length equals 12 residues. Trimming took 3 bases from V and 8 from J, leaving 10 bases between them. The germline V gene encodes CDR1 GTSNPN and CDR2 SVGIG (reference sequence). In nucleotides, the CDR3 is TGTGCCTGGAGACAGGGAAGGGAAAAACTGTTTTTT. Protein sequence: CAWRQGREKLFF.

V and J are TRBV19 and TRBJ2-5, with D unresolved. From germline, CDR1 is LNHDA and CDR2 SQIVND (reference sequence). The germline V and J ends were trimmed by 3 bases and 7 bases, with 6 bases remaining between them. The CDR3 loop spans 11 amino acids. The CDR3 nucleotides read TGTGCCAGTAGTATTGGGGTGACCCAGTACTTC. It encodes CASSIGVTQYF. Full variable domain (remainder filled in from reference TRBV19 and TRBJ2-5): DGGITQSPKYLFRKEGQNVTLSCEQNLNHDAMYWYRQDPGQGLRLIYYSQIVNDFQKGDIAEGYSVSREKKESFPLTVTSAQKNPTAFYLCASSIGVTQYFGPGTRLLVL.

This clone was recorded only once. Other DNA sequences in the sample encode the same CDR3. The chain recombines TRBV28 with TRBJ1-5; D remains ambiguous. V was shortened by 8 bases and J by 6 bases, with 17 bases between the two germline ends. Germline loops: CDR1 MDHEN, CDR2 SYDVKM. The CDR3 runs to 14 residues. CDR3 sequence: CASRTPGGSQPQHF. The CDR3 nucleotides read TGTGCCAGCCGAACCCCAGGTGGTAGTCAGCCCCAGCATTTT.

The gene calls are TRBV10-3 and TRBJ2-3, with 10 bases matching TRBD2. Per germline, CDR1 ENHRY and CDR2 SYGVKD. The CDR3 has 17 residues. V shed 4 bases and J 1 base; nucleotides not matched to a gene: 8. This chain's CDR3 is CAISGFELAGGTDTQYF. The CDR3 coding sequence is TGTGCCATCAGTGGTTTCGAGCTAGCGGGGGGCACAGATACGCAGTATTTT.

The genes are TRBV29-1 and TRBJ2-7, with D unclear. CDR1 is SQVTM and CDR2 is ANQGSEA in the germline V gene. The CDR3 has 13 residues. V lost 4 bases, J lost 0 bases, and 10 bases lay in between. CDR3 residues: CSVGTVSSYEQYF. CDR3 DNA sequence: TGCAGCGTTGGTACGGTCAGCTCCTACGAGCAGTACTTC.